Presented here are 5 T cell receptor beta chains from one specimen sequenced in a study of control samples from healthy donors and cancer patients. Clones were sequenced by immunoSEQ multiplex PCR, and TCRdb holds only the in-frame ones, with some missing. The repertoire holds about 140,000 clones, about 90% seen once, with more than 6.5% in the top ten. The sample consisted of blood. The receptors shown here come from a man aged 18 to 35 in good health.

The chain links TRBV16 to TRBJ1-2; D ambiguous. This CDR3 is 13 amino acids long. Deletions cut 0 bases from V and 4 bases from J, with 6 bases between. In germline, CDR1 is KGHSY, CDR2 FQNENV. The CDR3 reads CASSQSLGYGYTF. CDR3 coding DNA: TGTGCCAGCAGCCAATCGTTAGGCTATGGCTACACCTTC.

J is TRBJ2-3 and V is TRBV4-3; possibly TRBD1 for D (6 bases). V was clipped by 4 bases and J by 6 bases, with 11 bases between them. This CDR3 is 13 amino acids long. Germline assignment: CDR1 LGHNA and CDR2 YSLEER. The CDR3 loop is CASSPQGTDTQYF. CDR3 nucleotides: TGCGCCAGCAGCCCACAGGGAACGGATACGCAGTATTTT.

The chain links TRBV6-7 to TRBJ1-2, with TRBD1 identical over 8 bases. TRBV6-7 is given ORF status, its function remaining uncertain. The ends lost 11 bases at V and 3 bases at J; junction bases unmatched: 5. The CDR3 sequence is 12 residues long. DNA of the CDR3: TGTGCCGGGCAGACAGGGGACTATGGCTACACCTTC. It codes for CAGQTGDYGYTF.

The genes are TRBV19 and TRBJ1-1; no definite D call. The V gene's germline CDR1 is LNHDA and CDR2 SQIVND (reference sequence). CDR3 length: 12 amino acids. The V end lost 7 bases, the J end lost 1 base, and 7 bases lay between the germline ends. The CDR3 region has the DNA TGTGCCAGTATTAGCAGGAACACTGAAGCTTTCTTT. It encodes CASISRNTEAFF.

The chain recombines TRBV19 with TRBJ2-7; D may be TRBD1 (6 bases). V lost 7 bases and J 4 bases, leaving 20 bases between the germline ends. CDR3 length equals 15 residues. Germline CDR1 and CDR2: LNHDA and SQIVND (reference sequence). This CDR3 is CASKEQDSLGYEQYF. CDR3 coding DNA: TGTGCCAGTAAGGAACAGGACAGCCTGGGGTACGAGCAGTACTTC. Filled out from reference TRBV19 and TRBJ2-7, the complete variable domain reads DGGITQSPKYLFRKEGQNVTLSCEQNLNHDAMYWYRQDPGQGLRLIYYSQIVNDFQKGDIAEGYSVSREKKESFPLTVTSAQKNPTAFYLCASKEQDSLGYEQYFGPGTRLTVT.